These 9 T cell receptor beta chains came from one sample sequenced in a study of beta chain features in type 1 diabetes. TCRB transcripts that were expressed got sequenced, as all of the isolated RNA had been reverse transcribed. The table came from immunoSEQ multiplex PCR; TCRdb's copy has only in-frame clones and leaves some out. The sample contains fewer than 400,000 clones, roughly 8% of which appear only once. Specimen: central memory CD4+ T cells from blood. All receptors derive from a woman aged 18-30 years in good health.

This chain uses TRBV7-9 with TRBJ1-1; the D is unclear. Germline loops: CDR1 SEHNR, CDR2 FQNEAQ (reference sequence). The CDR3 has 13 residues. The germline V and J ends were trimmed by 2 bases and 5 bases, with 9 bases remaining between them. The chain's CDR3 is CASSLSEETEAFF. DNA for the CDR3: TGTGCCAGCAGCTTAAGTGAAGAAACTGAAGCTTTCTTT.

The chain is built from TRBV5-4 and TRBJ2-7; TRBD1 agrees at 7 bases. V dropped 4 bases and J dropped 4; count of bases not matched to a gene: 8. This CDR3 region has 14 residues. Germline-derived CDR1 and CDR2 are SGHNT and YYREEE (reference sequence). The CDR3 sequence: CASSATGTAYEQYF. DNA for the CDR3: TGTGCCAGCAGCGCAACCGGGACAGCGTACGAGCAGTACTTC.

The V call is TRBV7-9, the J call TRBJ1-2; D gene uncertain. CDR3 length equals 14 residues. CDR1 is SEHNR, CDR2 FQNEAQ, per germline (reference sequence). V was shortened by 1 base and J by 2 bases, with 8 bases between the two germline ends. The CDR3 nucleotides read TGTGCCAGCAGCTTAGATCCGGCGAACTATGGCTACACCTTC. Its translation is CASSLDPANYGYTF.

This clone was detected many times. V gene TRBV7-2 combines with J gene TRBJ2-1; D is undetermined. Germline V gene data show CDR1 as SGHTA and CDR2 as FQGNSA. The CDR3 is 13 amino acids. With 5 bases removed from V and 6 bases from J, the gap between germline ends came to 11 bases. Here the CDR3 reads CASSQNPLNEQFF. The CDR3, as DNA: TGTGCCAGCAGCCAAAACCCCCTCAATGAGCAGTTCTTC.

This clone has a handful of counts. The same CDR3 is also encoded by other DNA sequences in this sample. CDR3: CASSSTGGSYEQYF. Here the CDR3 DNA reads TGTGCCAGCAGCTCCACTGGGGGTTCCTACGAGCAGTACTTC. V usage is TRBV7-2 and J usage is TRBJ2-7; tentatively, D is TRBD1 or TRBD2 (5 bases each). Germline V gene lookup returns CDR1 SGHTA and CDR2 FQGNSA. The V and J ends lost 4 bases and 1 base respectively, with 11 bases between them. The CDR3 sequence is 14 residues long.

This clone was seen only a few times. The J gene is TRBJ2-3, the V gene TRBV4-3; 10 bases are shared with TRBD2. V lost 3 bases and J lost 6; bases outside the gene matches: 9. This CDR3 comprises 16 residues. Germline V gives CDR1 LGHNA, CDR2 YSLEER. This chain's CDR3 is CASSQGASGSWDTQYF. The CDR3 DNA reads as TGCGCCAGCAGCCAGGGGGCTAGCGGGAGTTGGGATACGCAGTATTTT.

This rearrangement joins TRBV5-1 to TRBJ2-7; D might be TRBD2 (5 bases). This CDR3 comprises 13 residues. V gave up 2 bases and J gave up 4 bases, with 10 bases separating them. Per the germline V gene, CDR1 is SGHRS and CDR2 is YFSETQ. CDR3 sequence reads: CASSFSGNYEQYF. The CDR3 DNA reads TGCGCCAGCAGCTTTTCCGGGAATTACGAGCAGTACTTC.

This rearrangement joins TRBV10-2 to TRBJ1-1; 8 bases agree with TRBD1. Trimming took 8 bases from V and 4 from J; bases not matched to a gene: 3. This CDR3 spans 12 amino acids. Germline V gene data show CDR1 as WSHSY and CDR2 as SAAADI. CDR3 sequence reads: CASRQGLTEAFF. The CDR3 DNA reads TGCGCCAGCCGACAGGGGCTCACTGAAGCTTTCTTT.

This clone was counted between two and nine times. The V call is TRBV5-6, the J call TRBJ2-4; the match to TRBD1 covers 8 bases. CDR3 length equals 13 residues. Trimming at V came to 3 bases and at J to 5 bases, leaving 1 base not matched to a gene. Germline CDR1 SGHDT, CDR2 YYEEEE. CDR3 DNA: TGTGCCAGCAGCTGGGGACAGGAAAACATTCAGTACTTC. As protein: CASSWGQENIQYF.